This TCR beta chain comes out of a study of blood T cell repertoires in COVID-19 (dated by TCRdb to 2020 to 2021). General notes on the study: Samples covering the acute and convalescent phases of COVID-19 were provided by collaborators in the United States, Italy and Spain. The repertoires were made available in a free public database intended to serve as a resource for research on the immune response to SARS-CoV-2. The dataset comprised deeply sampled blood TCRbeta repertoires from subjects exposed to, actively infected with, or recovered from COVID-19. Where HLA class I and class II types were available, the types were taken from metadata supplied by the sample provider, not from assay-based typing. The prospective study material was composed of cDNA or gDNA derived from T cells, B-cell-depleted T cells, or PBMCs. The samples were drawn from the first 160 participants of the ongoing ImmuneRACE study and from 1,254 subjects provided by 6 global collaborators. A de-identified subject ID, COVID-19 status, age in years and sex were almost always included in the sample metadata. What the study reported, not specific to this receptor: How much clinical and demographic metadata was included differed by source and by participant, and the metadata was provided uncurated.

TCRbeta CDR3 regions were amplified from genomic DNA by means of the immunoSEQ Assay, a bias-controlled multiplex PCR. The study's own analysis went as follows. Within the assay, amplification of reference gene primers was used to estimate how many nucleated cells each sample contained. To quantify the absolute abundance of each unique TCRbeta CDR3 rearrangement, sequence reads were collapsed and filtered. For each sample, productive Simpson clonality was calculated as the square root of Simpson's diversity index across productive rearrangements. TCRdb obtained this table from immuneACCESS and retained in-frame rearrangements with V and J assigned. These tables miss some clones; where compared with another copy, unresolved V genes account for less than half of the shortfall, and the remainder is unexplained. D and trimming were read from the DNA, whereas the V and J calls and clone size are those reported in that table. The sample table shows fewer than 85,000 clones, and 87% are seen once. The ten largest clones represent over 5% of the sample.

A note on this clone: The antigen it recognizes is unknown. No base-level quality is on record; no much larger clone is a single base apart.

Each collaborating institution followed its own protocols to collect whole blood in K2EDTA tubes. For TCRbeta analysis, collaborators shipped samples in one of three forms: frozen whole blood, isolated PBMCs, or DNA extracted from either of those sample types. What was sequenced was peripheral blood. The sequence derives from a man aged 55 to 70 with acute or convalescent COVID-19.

CDR3 loop: CASSPEGLNTEAFF. Read as DNA, the sequence is TGTGCCAGCTCACCTGAGGGTTTGAACACTGAAGCTTTCTTT. The V gene is TRBV18 and the J gene is TRBJ1-1; no D gene is confidently identified. Based on the germline V gene, the CDR1 and CDR2 sequences are KGHSH and LQKENI. From its cysteine to its phenylalanine, the CDR3 spans 14 amino acids. The read is trimmed to its CDR3 DNA, 42 bases read in frame from base 1. V gives up 3 bases and J gives up 0 bases, and the segment between their germline ends measures 8 bases.